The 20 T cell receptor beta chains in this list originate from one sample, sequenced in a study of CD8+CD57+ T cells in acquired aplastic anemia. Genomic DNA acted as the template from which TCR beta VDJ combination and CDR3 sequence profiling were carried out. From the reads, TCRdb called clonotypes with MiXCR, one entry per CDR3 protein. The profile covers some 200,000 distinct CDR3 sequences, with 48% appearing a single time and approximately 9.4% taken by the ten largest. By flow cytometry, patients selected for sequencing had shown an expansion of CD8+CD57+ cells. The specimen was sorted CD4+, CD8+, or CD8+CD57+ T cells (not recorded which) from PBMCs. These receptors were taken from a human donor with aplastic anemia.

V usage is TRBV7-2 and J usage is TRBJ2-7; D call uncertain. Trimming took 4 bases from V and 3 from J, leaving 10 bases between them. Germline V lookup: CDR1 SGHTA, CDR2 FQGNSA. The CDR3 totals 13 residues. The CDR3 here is CASSSVPDYEQYF. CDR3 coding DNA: TGTGCCAGCAGCTCGGTCCCCGACTACGAGCAGTACTTC.

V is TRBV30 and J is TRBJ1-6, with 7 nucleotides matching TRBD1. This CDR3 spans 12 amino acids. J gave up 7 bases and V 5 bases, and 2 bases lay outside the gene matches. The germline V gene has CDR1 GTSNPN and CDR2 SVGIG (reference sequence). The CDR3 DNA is TGTGCCTGGGGGGACAGAAATTCACCCCTCCACTTT. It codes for CAWGDRNSPLHF.

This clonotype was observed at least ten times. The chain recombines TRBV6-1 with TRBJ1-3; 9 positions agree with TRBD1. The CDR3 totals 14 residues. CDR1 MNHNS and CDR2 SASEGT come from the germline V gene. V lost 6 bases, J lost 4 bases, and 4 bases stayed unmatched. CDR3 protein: CASRQGARGNTIYF. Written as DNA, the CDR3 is TGTGCCAGCAGACAGGGGGCGCGAGGAAACACCATATATTTT.

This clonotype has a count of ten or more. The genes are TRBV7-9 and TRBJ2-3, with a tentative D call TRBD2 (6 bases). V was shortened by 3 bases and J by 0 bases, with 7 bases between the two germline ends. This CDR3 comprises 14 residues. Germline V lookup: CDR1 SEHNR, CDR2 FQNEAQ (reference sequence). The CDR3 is CASSFGTSTDTQYF. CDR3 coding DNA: TGTGCCAGCAGCTTTGGGACTAGCACAGATACGCAGTATTTT.

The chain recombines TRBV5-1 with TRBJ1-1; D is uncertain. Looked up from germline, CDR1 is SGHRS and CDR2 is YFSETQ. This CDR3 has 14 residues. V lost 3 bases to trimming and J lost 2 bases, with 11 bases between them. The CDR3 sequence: CASSWRAENTEAFF. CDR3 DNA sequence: TGCGCCAGCAGCTGGAGGGCCGAAAACACTGAAGCTTTCTTT.

The CDR3 DNA follows: TGCGCCAGCAGTGACCCGGGACAGGGTTATGGCTACACCTTC. It specifies CASSDPGQGYGYTF. J is TRBJ1-2 and V is TRBV10-2, with 9 bases identical to TRBD1. This CDR3 comprises 14 residues. The ends lost 3 bases at V and 5 bases at J; junction bases unmatched: 4. The germline CDR1 and CDR2 sequences are WSHSY and SAAADI.

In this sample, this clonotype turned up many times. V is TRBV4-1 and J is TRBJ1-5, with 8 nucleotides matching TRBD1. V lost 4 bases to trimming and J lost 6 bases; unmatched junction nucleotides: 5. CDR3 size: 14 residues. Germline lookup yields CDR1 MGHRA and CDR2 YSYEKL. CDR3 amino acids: CASSPGQGVQPQHF. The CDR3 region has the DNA TGCGCCAGCAGCCCCGGACAGGGTGTTCAGCCCCAGCATTTT.

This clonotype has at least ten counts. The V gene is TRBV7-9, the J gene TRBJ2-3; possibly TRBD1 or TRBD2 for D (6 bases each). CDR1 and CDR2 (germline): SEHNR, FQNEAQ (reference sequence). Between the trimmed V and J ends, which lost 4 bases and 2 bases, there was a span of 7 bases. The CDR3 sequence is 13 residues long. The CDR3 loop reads CASSWGATDTQYF. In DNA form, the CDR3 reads TGTGCCAGCAGCTGGGGGGCCACAGATACGCAGTATTTT.

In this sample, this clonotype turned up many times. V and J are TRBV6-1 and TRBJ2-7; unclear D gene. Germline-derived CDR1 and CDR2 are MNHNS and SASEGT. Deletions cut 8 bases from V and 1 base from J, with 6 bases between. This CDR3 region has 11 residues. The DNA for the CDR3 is TGTGCCAGCGCCCGATCCTACGAGCAGTACTTC. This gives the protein CASARSYEQYF.

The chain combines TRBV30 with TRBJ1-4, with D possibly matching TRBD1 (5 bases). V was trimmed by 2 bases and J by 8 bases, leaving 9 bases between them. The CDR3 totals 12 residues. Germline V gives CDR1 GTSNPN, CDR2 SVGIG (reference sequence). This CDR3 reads CAWSTRVEKLFF. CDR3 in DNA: TGTGCCTGGAGTACCAGGGTGGAAAAACTGTTTTTT.

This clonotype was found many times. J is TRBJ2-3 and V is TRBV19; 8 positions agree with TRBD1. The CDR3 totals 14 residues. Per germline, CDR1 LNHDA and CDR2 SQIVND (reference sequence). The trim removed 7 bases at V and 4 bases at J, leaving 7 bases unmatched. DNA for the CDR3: TGTGCCAGTACCCCGGACAGGGTCCCAGATACGCAGTATTTT. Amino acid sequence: CASTPDRVPDTQYF.

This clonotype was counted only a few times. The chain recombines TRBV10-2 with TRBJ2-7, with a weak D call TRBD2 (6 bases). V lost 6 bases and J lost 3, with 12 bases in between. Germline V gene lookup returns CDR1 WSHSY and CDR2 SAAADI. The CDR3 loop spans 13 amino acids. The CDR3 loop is CASRRESLYEQYF. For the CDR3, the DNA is TGCGCCAGCAGACGGGAGTCCCTCTACGAGCAGTACTTC.

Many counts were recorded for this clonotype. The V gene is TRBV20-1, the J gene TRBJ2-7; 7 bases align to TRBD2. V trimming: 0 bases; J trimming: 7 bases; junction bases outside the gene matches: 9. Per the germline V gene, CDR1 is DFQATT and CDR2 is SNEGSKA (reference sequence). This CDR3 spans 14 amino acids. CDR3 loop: CSARDRRREYEQYF. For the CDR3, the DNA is TGCAGTGCTAGAGATCGGCGGCGGGAGTATGAGCAGTACTTC.

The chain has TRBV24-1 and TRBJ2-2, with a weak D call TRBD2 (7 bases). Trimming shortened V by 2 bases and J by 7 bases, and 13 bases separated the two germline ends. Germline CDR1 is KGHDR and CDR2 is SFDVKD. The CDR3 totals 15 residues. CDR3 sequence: CATSDWGGQGGELFF. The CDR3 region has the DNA TGTGCCACCAGTGATTGGGGGGGGCAAGGCGGGGAGCTGTTTTTT.

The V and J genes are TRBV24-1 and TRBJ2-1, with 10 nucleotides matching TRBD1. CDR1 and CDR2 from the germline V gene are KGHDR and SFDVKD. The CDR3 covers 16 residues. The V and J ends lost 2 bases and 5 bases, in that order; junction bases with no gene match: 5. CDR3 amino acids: CATSDSPGTGDNEQFF. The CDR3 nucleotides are TGTGCCACCAGTGATTCCCCGGGGACAGGGGACAATGAGCAGTTCTTC.

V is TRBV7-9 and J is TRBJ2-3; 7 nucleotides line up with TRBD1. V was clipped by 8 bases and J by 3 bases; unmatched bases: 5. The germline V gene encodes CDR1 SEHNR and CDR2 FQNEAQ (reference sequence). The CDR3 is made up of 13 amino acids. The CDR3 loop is CASWDSTTDTQYF. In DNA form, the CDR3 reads TGTGCCAGCTGGGACAGTACTACAGATACGCAGTATTTT.

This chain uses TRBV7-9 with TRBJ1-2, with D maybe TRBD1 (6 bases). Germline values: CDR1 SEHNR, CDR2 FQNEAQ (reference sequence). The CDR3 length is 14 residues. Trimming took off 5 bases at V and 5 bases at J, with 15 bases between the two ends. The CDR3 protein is CASSSGGTRYGYTF. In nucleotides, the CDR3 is TGTGCCAGCAGCAGTGGGGGCACTAGATATGGCTACACCTTC.

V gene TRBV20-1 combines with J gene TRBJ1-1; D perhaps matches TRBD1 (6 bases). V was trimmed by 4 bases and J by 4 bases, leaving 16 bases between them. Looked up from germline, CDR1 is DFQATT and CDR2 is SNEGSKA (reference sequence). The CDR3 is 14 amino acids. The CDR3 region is CSAMMGGSGTEAFF. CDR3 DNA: TGCAGTGCTATGATGGGGGGCAGCGGCACTGAAGCTTTCTTT.

The DNA for the CDR3 is TGTGCCAGCGTCCTCGGCGGGGACACAGATACGCAGTATTTT. Protein sequence: CASVLGGDTDTQYF. The chain is built from TRBV7-9 and TRBJ2-3; TRBD2 might be the D (6 bases). The CDR3 spans 14 residues. Trimming removed 8 bases at V and 2 bases at J, with 14 bases between. CDR1 SEHNR and CDR2 FQNEAQ come from the germline V gene (reference sequence). Complete variable domain (other parts from reference TRBV7-9 and TRBJ2-3): DTGVSQNPRHKITKRGQNVTFRCDPISEHNRLYWYRQTLGQGPEFLTYFQNEAQLEKSRLLSDRFSAERPKGSFSTLEIQRTEQGDSAMYLCASVLGGDTDTQYFGPGTRLTVL.

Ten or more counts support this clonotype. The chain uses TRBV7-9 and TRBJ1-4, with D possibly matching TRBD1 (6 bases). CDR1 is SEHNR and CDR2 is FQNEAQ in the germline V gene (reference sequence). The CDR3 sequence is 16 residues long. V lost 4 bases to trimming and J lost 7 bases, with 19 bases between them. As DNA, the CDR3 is TGTGCCAGCAGCTCGGGGGGCTATAGGGGGTCTGAAAAACTGTTTTTT. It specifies CASSSGGYRGSEKLFF.